This passage covers 24 T cell receptor beta chains from one sample sequenced in a study of cytomegalovirus exposure and HLA in healthy donors. Libraries were prepared by immunoSEQ multiplex PCR; TCRdb keeps only in-frame clonotypes and omits some of them. Among 260,000 or so clones, approximately 90% were seen once, and the ten largest hold approximately 0.88%. The specimen sequenced was PBMCs. The receptors were sampled from a woman aged 18 to 35 in good health and CMV-seronegative.

CDR3 amino acids: CATRGGGTDTQYF. The CDR3 DNA reads TGTGCCACCCGGGGGGGAGGCACAGATACGCAGTATTTT. The rearrangement joins TRBV19 to TRBJ2-3; 8 nucleotides agree with TRBD2. The trim removed 10 bases at V and 1 base at J, leaving 4 bases unmatched. Germline values: CDR1 LNHDA, CDR2 SQIVND (reference sequence). The CDR3 runs 13 residues.

Note on this clone: Additional DNA sequences in this sample encode the identical CDR3. V is TRBV11-2 and J is TRBJ2-7; 9 bases are a match to TRBD2. V shed 4 bases, J shed 2 bases, and the junction held 3 bases outside the gene matches. Germline V gene lookup returns CDR1 SGHAT and CDR2 FQNNGV. This CDR3 has 14 amino acids. CDR3 bases: TGTGCCAGCAGCTCGACTAGCGGTACCTACGAGCAGTACTTC. This translates into CASSSTSGTYEQYF.

The chain combines TRBV5-4 with TRBJ2-2; 10 bases map to TRBD1. This CDR3 has 16 amino acids. The V and J ends lost 5 bases and 6 bases, in that order; junction bases with no gene match: 10. Germline V gives CDR1 SGHNT, CDR2 YYREEE (reference sequence). CDR3 residues: CASSLGGTGVSGELFF. The DNA of the CDR3 is TGTGCCAGCAGTCTTGGAGGGACAGGGGTTTCCGGGGAGCTGTTTTTT.

V usage is TRBV18 and J usage is TRBJ1-1, with D uncertain. This CDR3 is built from 15 residues. Germline CDR1 and CDR2: KGHSH and LQKENI. The V and J ends lost 3 bases and 5 bases respectively, with 16 bases between them. The CDR3 DNA is TGTGCCAGCTCACCCCAAGCGACCCGCGGGACTGAAGCTTTCTTT. It specifies CASSPQATRGTEAFF.

This clone has just a few counts. The chain is built from TRBV6-5 and TRBJ1-2; TRBD1 agrees at 9 bases. V dropped 7 bases and J dropped 7; count of bases not matched to a gene: 7. This CDR3 spans 13 amino acids. Germline CDR1 is MNHEY and CDR2 is SVGAGI. The CDR3 here is CASTPRDRVGYTF. The CDR3, as DNA: TGTGCCAGCACACCCCGGGACAGGGTTGGCTACACCTTC.

The chain links TRBV25-1 to TRBJ2-1, with D possibly TRBD1 on 6 matching bases. Trimming stripped 6 bases from V and 2 bases from J, with 14 bases between. The germline CDR1 and CDR2 sequences are MGHDK and SYGVNS. This CDR3 has 15 residues. CDR3 residues: CASSLRQEAYNEQFF. The CDR3 DNA follows: TGTGCCAGCAGCCTTCGACAGGAAGCCTACAATGAGCAGTTCTTC.

The chain links TRBV28 to TRBJ1-6, with TRBD1 matching over 9 bases. This CDR3 is 16 amino acids long. Germline V gives CDR1 MDHEN, CDR2 SYDVKM. With 5 bases clipped from V and 10 bases from J, the junction kept 12 bases outside the gene matches. The chain's CDR3 is CASSPSQGAVWSPLHF. CDR3 coding DNA: TGTGCCAGCAGTCCATCACAGGGGGCCGTCTGGTCACCCCTCCACTTT.

This clone was seen a handful of times. This sequence joins TRBV10-1 and TRBJ2-7; 7 nucleotides match TRBD2. Per germline, CDR1 WNHNN and CDR2 SYGVQD (reference sequence). This CDR3 comprises 15 residues. V lost 5 bases to trimming and J lost 3 bases; unmatched junction nucleotides: 10. The CDR3 here is CASSIGTGGVYEQYF. The CDR3 DNA sequence: TGCGCCAGCAGTATCGGGACGGGAGGTGTCTACGAGCAGTACTTC.

This sequence joins TRBV2 and TRBJ1-1, with a possible D match to TRBD1 (5 bases). The germline V and J ends were trimmed by 1 base and 3 bases, with 9 bases remaining between them. The germline gives CDR1 SNHLY, CDR2 FYNNEI. There are 14 residues in the CDR3. The DNA for the CDR3 is TGTGCCAGCAGTGAAGGGCCAGGGTACACTGAAGCTTTCTTT. This codes for CASSEGPGYTEAFF.

The V call is TRBV18, the J call TRBJ2-7; D not resolved. Trimming stripped 4 bases from V and 5 bases from J, with 6 bases between. CDR1 is KGHSH, CDR2 LQKENI, per germline. CDR3 length: 11 residues. The CDR3 bases are TGTGCCAGCTCACAGGCGGACGAGCAGTACTTC. Its translation: CASSQADEQYF.

This sequence joins TRBV29-1 and TRBJ2-3; 7 positions agree with TRBD1. This CDR3 spans 14 amino acids. Trimming at V came to 6 bases and at J to 3 bases, leaving 9 bases not matched to a gene. CDR1 and CDR2 from the germline V gene are SQVTM and ANQGSEA. In nucleotides, the CDR3 is TGCAGCGTCCGGACAGGCAGTGAGACAGATACGCAGTATTTT. Protein: CSVRTGSETDTQYF.

The V call is TRBV9, the J call TRBJ1-1; perhaps TRBD1 as D (5 bases). This CDR3 region has 14 residues. CDR1 and CDR2 (germline): SGDLS, YYNGEE. V lost 0 bases to trimming and J lost 1 base, with 7 bases between them. CDR3 bases: TGTGCCAGCAGCGTAGCAACAGGGAACACTGAAGCTTTCTTT. Protein sequence: CASSVATGNTEAFF.

This clone was detected only once. The V and J genes are TRBV10-1 and TRBJ2-3; D not resolved. Germline V gene data show CDR1 as WNHNN and CDR2 as SYGVQD (reference sequence). The CDR3 length is 13 residues. The germline V and J ends were trimmed by 3 bases and 2 bases, with 6 bases remaining between them. In nucleotides, the CDR3 is TGCGCCAGCAGTGACCTAGACACAGATACGCAGTATTTT. Encoded protein: CASSDLDTDTQYF.

The CDR3 here is CASSRQGSDGYTF. CDR3 nucleotides: TGTGCCAGCAGTCGACAGGGTTCAGATGGCTACACCTTC. The chain has TRBV2 and TRBJ1-2; 7 nucleotides agree with TRBD1. The germline V gene encodes CDR1 SNHLY and CDR2 FYNNEI. The CDR3 covers 13 residues. V lost 5 bases to trimming and J lost 6 bases; unmatched junction nucleotides: 6.

In this sample, this clone turned up once. DNA for the CDR3: TGTGCCTGGAGTCCTACCCTGATAGAAAAACTGTTTTTT. It codes for CAWSPTLIEKLFF. The genes are TRBV30 and TRBJ1-4; D remains ambiguous. Trimming stripped 2 bases from V and 8 bases from J, with 12 bases between. This CDR3 is 13 amino acids long. Germline V gene sequence: CDR1 GTSNPN, CDR2 SVGIG (reference sequence).

The chain joins TRBV2 to TRBJ2-2; D may be TRBD2 (6 bases). The germline gives CDR1 SNHLY, CDR2 FYNNEI. V lost 1 base, J lost 5 bases, and 11 bases lay in between. There are 15 residues in the CDR3. The CDR3 sequence is CASSEGAGTTGELFF. DNA for the CDR3: TGTGCCAGCAGTGAAGGTGCGGGGACGACCGGGGAGCTGTTTTTT.

The chain links TRBV27 to TRBJ2-5; perhaps TRBD2 as D (5 bases). This CDR3 region has 15 residues. The V gene's germline CDR1 is MNHEY and CDR2 SMNVEV (reference sequence). V lost 5 bases and J lost 3, with 16 bases in between. The CDR3 DNA follows: TGTGCCAGCAGTCGGGGATCCTACCAGGAAGAGACCCAGTACTTC. As protein: CASSRGSYQEETQYF.

The V call is TRBV2, the J call TRBJ1-5; D possibly corresponds to TRBD1 (6 bases). CDR1 SNHLY and CDR2 FYNNEI come from the germline V gene. The CDR3 extends over 15 amino acids. V was cut by 6 bases and J by 0 bases, with 12 bases left in between. The CDR3 here is CASRSDRNSNQPQHF. For the CDR3, the DNA is TGTGCCAGCAGATCGGACAGAAATAGCAATCAGCCCCAGCATTTT.

The chain employs TRBV10-1 and TRBJ2-1; perhaps TRBD1 as D (5 bases). Per the germline V gene, CDR1 is WNHNN and CDR2 is SYGVQD (reference sequence). The V gene lost 3 bases and the J gene lost 6 bases, with 12 bases spanning the gap. CDR3 length equals 14 residues. CDR3 sequence reads: CASSDIGRANEQFF. CDR3 nucleotide sequence: TGCGCCAGCAGTGATATCGGCAGGGCCAATGAGCAGTTCTTC.

The chain has TRBV6-6 and TRBJ2-1, with 10 bases matching TRBD1. With V trimmed by 6 bases and J by 7 bases, 6 bases remained unmatched. Germline V gene data show CDR1 as MNHNY and CDR2 as SVGAGI (reference sequence). This CDR3 spans 14 amino acids. DNA for the CDR3: TGTGCCAGCAGCGATCGACAGGGGGCAAATGAGCAGTTCTTC. Its translation: CASSDRQGANEQFF.

The chain combines TRBV18 with TRBJ2-7; 10 bases map to TRBD1. V lost 5 bases and J lost 3; bases outside the gene matches: 10. This CDR3 comprises 16 residues. Germline loops: CDR1 KGHSH, CDR2 LQKENI. DNA of the CDR3: TGTGCCAGCTCAACGGGGACAGGGGCTATCTTCTACGAGCAGTACTTC. As protein: CASSTGTGAIFYEQYF. Based on the CDR3 plus reference TRBV18 and TRBJ2-7, the full variable domain is NAGVMQNPRHLVRRRGQEARLRCSPMKGHSHVYWYRQLPEEGLKFMVYLQKENIIDESGMPKERFSAEFPKEGPSILRIQQVVRGDSAAYFCASSTGTGAIFYEQYFGPGTRLTVT.

This rearrangement joins TRBV6-6 to TRBJ1-2, with 8 bases fitting TRBD1. This CDR3 spans 13 amino acids. V gave up 7 bases and J gave up 7 bases; unmatched junction bases: 8. Germline assignment: CDR1 MNHNY and CDR2 SVGAGI (reference sequence). CDR3 sequence reads: CASTAVQGGGYTF. The CDR3 bases are TGTGCCAGCACCGCAGTACAGGGGGGTGGCTACACCTTC.

The rearrangement joins TRBV6-5 to TRBJ2-1; 7 bases align to TRBD1. V lost 4 bases and J lost 1; bases outside the gene matches: 4. The germline V gene has CDR1 MNHEY and CDR2 SVGAGI. This CDR3 spans 15 amino acids. CDR3 in amino acids: CASSFQGESYNEQFF. CDR3 in DNA: TGTGCCAGCAGTTTTCAGGGGGAATCCTACAATGAGCAGTTCTTC.

The chain carries TRBV9 and TRBJ2-1; TRBD2 matches at 13 bases. Germline V gene lookup returns CDR1 SGDLS and CDR2 YYNGEE. This CDR3 is 17 amino acids long. The J segment lost 8 bases and the V segment lost 2 bases, leaving 10 bases of the junction unmatched. CDR3 region: CASSVGPGTSGNDEQFF. CDR3 DNA: TGTGCCAGCAGCGTGGGCCCTGGGACTAGCGGGAACGATGAGCAGTTCTTC.